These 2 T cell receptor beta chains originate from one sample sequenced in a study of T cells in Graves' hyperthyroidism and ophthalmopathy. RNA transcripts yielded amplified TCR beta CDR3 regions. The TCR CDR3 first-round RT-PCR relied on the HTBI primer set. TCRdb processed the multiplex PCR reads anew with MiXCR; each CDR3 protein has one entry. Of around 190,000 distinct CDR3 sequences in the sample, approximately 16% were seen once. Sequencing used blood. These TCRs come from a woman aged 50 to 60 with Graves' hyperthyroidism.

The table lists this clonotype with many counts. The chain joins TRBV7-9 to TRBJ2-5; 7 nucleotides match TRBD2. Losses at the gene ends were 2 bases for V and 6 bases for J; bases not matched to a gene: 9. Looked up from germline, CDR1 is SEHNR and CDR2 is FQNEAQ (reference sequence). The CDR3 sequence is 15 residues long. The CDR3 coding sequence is TGTGCCAGCAGCTTAAATCCCAGCGGGATAAAGACCCAGTACTTC. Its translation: CASSLNPSGIKTQYF.

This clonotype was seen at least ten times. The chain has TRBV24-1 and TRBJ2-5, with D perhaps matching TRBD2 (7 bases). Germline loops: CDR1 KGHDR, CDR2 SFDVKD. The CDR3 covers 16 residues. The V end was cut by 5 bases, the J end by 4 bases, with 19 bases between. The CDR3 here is CATSAHGGGAGETQYF. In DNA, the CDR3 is TGTGCCACCAGTGCCCACGGCGGGGGCGCCGGAGAGACCCAGTACTTC.